A selection of T cell receptor beta chains follows, all from one sample in a study of blood T cell repertoires in COVID-19. Measured with immunoSEQ multiplex PCR; TCRdb has only the in-frame clones, and not every one. In the table there are about 190,000 clones, around four fifths of which are singletons. The sample comprised peripheral blood. The source is a woman aged 25 to 39 with acute or convalescent COVID-19. The CDR3 runs from the conserved cysteine through the conserved F or W. D genes are given only for firm matches. Size is stated for part of the rows, as once, few or many counts, or as a class when the clone is expanded.

clone size	V gene	J gene	CDR3 length	D gene	CDR3 DNA	CDR3 protein
NA	TRBV4-2	TRBJ1-6	16	TRBD1	TGTGCCAGCAGCCAAGATATCGGGACAGGGGAATCACCCCTCCACTTT	CASSQDIGTGESPLHF
few	TRBV6-4	TRBJ1-2	13	NA	TGTGCCAGCAGTGACATTAACAGCTATGGCTACACCTTC	CASSDINSYGYTF
NA	TRBV27	TRBJ1-4	14	TRBD1	TGTGCCAGCAGTTTACCGGGACAGGGTGAAAAACTGTTTTTT	CASSLPGQGEKLFF
NA	TRBV27	TRBJ1-3	17	NA	TGTGCCAGCAGTCCGGTAGGAGACAGGCCCGCTGGAAACACCATATATTTT	CASSPVGDRPAGNTIYF
NA	TRBV10-3	TRBJ2-1	16	TRBD1	TGTGCCATCAGTGCGGAGACAGGGGTATCCTACAATGAGCAGTTCTTC	CAISAETGVSYNEQFF
NA	TRBV5-5	TRBJ1-5	15	TRBD1	TGTGCCAGCAGCTGGGGGGACAGGGGACGGCAGCCCCAGCATTTT	CASSWGDRGRQPQHF
NA	TRBV5-6	TRBJ1-1	16	TRBD1	TGTGCCAGCAGCGCGGGACAGGGGAGGGCCAACACTGAAGCTTTCTTT	CASSAGQGRANTEAFF
NA	TRBV7-3	TRBJ1-2	15	TRBD1	TGTGCCAGCAGCACCACAGGGGGCGCCGGCTATGGCTACACCTTC	CASSTTGGAGYGYTF
NA	TRBV12-3/TRBV12-4	TRBJ2-2	12	NA	TGTGCCAGCAGTGTTACCGGCGGGGAGCTGTTTTTT	CASSVTGGELFF
few	TRBV7-2	TRBJ1-2	15	TRBD1	TGTGCCAGCAGCTTTCCGGGACAGGGGGTTTCTGGCTACACCTTC	CASSFPGQGVSGYTF
NA	TRBV7-2	TRBJ1-6	15	NA	TGTGCCAGCAGGGGCCGAGACAGTTGTAATTCACCCCTCCACTTT	CASRGRDSCNSPLHF
NA	TRBV19	TRBJ1-2	14	TRBD1	TGTGCCAGTAGGGACAGGGTCGACGGCTATGGCTACACCTTC	CASRDRVDGYGYTF
NA	TRBV2	TRBJ1-2	14	NA	TGTGCCAGCAGCAAGGGGGTCTTCAACTATGGCTACACCTTC	CASSKGVFNYGYTF
NA	TRBV3-1/TRBV3-2	TRBJ2-4	16	NA	TGTGCCAGCAGCCAAGTGGGCGGGGTAGCCAAAAACATTCAGTACTTC	CASSQVGGVAKNIQYF
once	TRBV9	TRBJ2-5	16	TRBD1	TGTGCCAGCAGCGAGGCTACGGGACAGGGCCAAGAGACCCAGTACTTC	CASSEATGQGQETQYF
NA	TRBV6-5	TRBJ1-5	14	NA	TGTGCCAGCAGTCGGACAGATAGCAATCAGCCCCAGCATTTT	CASSRTDSNQPQHF
NA	TRBV5-6	TRBJ1-4	11	TRBD1	TGTGCCAGCAGCTTGGGGCCGGGACAGCCTTTT	CASSLGPGQPF
NA	TRBV5-8	TRBJ1-2	14	TRBD1	TGTGCCAGCAGCTTCGGACAGGGATCGGATGGCTACACCTTC	CASSFGQGSDGYTF
NA	TRBV19	TRBJ1-5	15	TRBD1	TGTGCCAGTAGTAGGGGAGACAGGGCGAATCAGCCCCAGCATTTT	CASSRGDRANQPQHF
NA	TRBV24-1	TRBJ2-7	16	NA	TGTGCCACCAGTGATTCGCGGGGAACAAGGACCTACGAGCAGTACTTC	CATSDSRGTRTYEQYF
once	TRBV28	TRBJ1-3	14	NA	TGTGCCAGCAGGGGGGGTGGGGGAAGAAACACCATATATTTT	CASRGGGGRNTIYF
NA	TRBV5-4	TRBJ2-1	15	TRBD2	TGTGCCAGCAGCTTTGTGCTAGCGGGAGTTCAGGAGCAGTTCTTC	CASSFVLAGVQEQFF
once	TRBV6-5	TRBJ1-4	14	TRBD1	TGTGCCAGCAGTCGGGACAGCGGTAATGAAAAACTGTTTTTT	CASSRDSGNEKLFF
NA	TRBV12-3/TRBV12-4	TRBJ1-1	13	TRBD1	TGTGCCAGCATCAAACAGGGGGCGGCTGAAGCTTTCTTT	CASIKQGAAEAFF
NA	TRBV11-2	TRBJ2-1	16	TRBD1	TGTGCCAGCAGCTTACTGTTGGGACAGGGGAGGAATGAGCAGTTCTTC	CASSLLLGQGRNEQFF
NA	TRBV27	TRBJ1-2	15	NA	TGTGCCAGCAAAGACGGGGCAGGGGAAATGTTTGGCTACACCTTC	CASKDGAGEMFGYTF
NA	TRBV25-1	TRBJ2-1	16	TRBD2	TGTGCCAGCAGTGGGGATAGCGGGAGCTCCTACAATGAGCAGTTCTTC	CASSGDSGSSYNEQFF
NA	TRBV28	TRBJ1-5	12	NA	TGTGCCAGCAGTCGAGGGACAAGCGGCCAGCATTTT	CASSRGTSGQHF
NA	TRBV14	TRBJ2-1	17	TRBD2	TGTGCCAGCAGCCATTCAGGGACTAGCGGGAGTATCTATGAGCAGTTCTTC	CASSHSGTSGSIYEQFF
once	TRBV6-5	TRBJ1-6	16	TRBD1	TGTGCCAGCAGTTACTCGTCCAGGGGGCAGGATTCACCCCTCCACTTT	CASSYSSRGQDSPLHF
NA	TRBV7-9	TRBJ2-7	13	NA	TGTGCCAGCAGCTTGAGCGGTCGGGAAGAGCAGTACTTC	CASSLSGREEQYF
NA	TRBV5-6	TRBJ2-2	17	TRBD1	TGTGCCAGCAGCACTTCATACAGGGGTACTTACACCGGGGAGCTGTTTTTT	CASSTSYRGTYTGELFF
NA	TRBV29-1	TRBJ1-5	13	TRBD1	TGCAGCGTTGGGGACAGGAGCAATCAGCCCCAGCATTTT	CSVGDRSNQPQHF
NA	TRBV9	TRBJ2-7	15	NA	TGTGCCAGCAGCGTAGATGATAGCGGCTCCTACGAGCAGTACTTC	CASSVDDSGSYEQYF
few	TRBV7-2	TRBJ1-5	18	NA	TGTGCCAGCAGCTTACTAGCATCTGACGGTTATAGCAATCAGCCCCAGCATTTT	CASSLLASDGYSNQPQHF
NA	TRBV7-2	TRBJ2-2	16	TRBD2	TGTGCCACGACCCCCTCAGCGGGAGCTGGTGGCGGGGAGCTGTTTTTT	CATTPSAGAGGGELFF
NA	TRBV2	TRBJ2-4	15	NA	TGTGCCAGCAGACCATCACGCGAACTCAAAAACATTCAGTACTTC	CASRPSRELKNIQYF
NA	TRBV4-3	TRBJ1-2	15	NA	TGCGCCAGCAGCCGAGACCGGGGGGGTGTAAATGGCTACACCTTC	CASSRDRGGVNGYTF
NA	TRBV27	TRBJ2-1	14	NA	TGTGCCAGCAGTCCCCGCGGTACTATCTATGAGCAGTTCTTC	CASSPRGTIYEQFF
NA	TRBV30	TRBJ1-2	12	NA	TGTGCCTGGAGTGTACATCACTATGGCTACACCTTC	CAWSVHHYGYTF
NA	TRBV3-1/TRBV3-2	TRBJ2-7	14	TRBD2	TGTGCCAGCAGCCAAGTCGGGGGGACGGGCGAGCAGTACTTC	CASSQVGGTGEQYF
NA	TRBV6-2/TRBV6-3	TRBJ2-1	13	TRBD1	TGTGCCAGCAGTTCGAAGGGGGCCCTAGAGCAGTTCTTC	CASSSKGALEQFF
NA	TRBV10-2	TRBJ2-5	14	NA	TGCGCCAGCAGTGAGTCGACAAAACTAGAGACCCAGTACTTC	CASSESTKLETQYF
NA	TRBV5-4	TRBJ2-3	15	NA	TGTGCCAGCAGCTTGTTCCAGGCCCGTATCCATACGCAGTATTTT	CASSLFQARIHTQYF
NA	TRBV7-8	TRBJ2-1	15	TRBD2	TGTGCCAGCAGCCGGAGCGGGAGTTCCTACAATGAGCAGTTCTTC	CASSRSGSSYNEQFF
few	TRBV4-1	TRBJ2-2	17	TRBD1	TGCGCCAGCAGCCAAGCTTCCGGGACAGCGAACACCGGGGAGCTGTTTTTT	CASSQASGTANTGELFF
NA	TRBV28	TRBJ2-7	13	TRBD2	TGTGCCAGCAATCCCGGGACTAGAAACGAGCAGTACTTC	CASNPGTRNEQYF
NA	TRBV2	TRBJ2-5	13	NA	TGTGCCAGCAGTCCCAGGGGGGAAGAGACCCAGTACTTC	CASSPRGEETQYF
few	TRBV19	TRBJ2-1	16	TRBD1	TGTGCCAGCAACCTTTACCTCGGGACAGGATCGGGTGAGCAGTTCTTC	CASNLYLGTGSGEQFF
NA	TRBV5-6	TRBJ1-2	15	NA	TGTGCCAGCAGCTTGGAGGGGGTACCCCTTTATGGCTACACCTTC	CASSLEGVPLYGYTF
once	TRBV5-1	TRBJ2-5	14	NA	TGCGCCAGCAGCTTGGATCTAGCTGGGGAGACCCAGTACTTC	CASSLDLAGETQYF
NA	TRBV14	TRBJ1-4	16	NA	TGTGCCAGCAGCCCGGGGGGCCAGGGGCTAAGTGAAAAACTGTTTTTT	CASSPGGQGLSEKLFF
once	TRBV4-2	TRBJ2-7	14	NA	TGTGCCAGCAGCCTGGATGGACAGAACTACGAGCAGTACTTC	CASSLDGQNYEQYF
NA	TRBV4-1	TRBJ2-7	15	TRBD2	TGCGCCAGCAGCTTGGCAACTAGCGGGGGGTACGAGCAGTACTTC	CASSLATSGGYEQYF
NA	TRBV7-2	TRBJ1-2	16	NA	TGTGCCAGCACCCCGGGGGGAGAGGGGATTAACTATGGCTACACCTTC	CASTPGGEGINYGYTF
NA	TRBV9	TRBJ2-7	15	TRBD1	TGTGCCAGCAGCGTAGGGCAGGGGGTGACCTGGGAGCAGTACTTC	CASSVGQGVTWEQYF
NA	TRBV28	TRBJ2-3	17	TRBD2	TGTGCCAGCAGTCCCGAGGCCCGGACTAGCGGTGGGGATACGCAGTATTTT	CASSPEARTSGGDTQYF
NA	TRBV2	TRBJ2-2	17	TRBD2	TGTGCCAGCAGTGGTAATAGCGGGAGGGCCGTAACCGGGGAGCTGTTTTTT	CASSGNSGRAVTGELFF
NA	TRBV19	TRBJ1-1	10	NA	TGTGCCAGTAAGAGCACTGAAGCTTTCTTT	CASKSTEAFF